The 3 T cell receptor beta chains reported below all come from one sample, sequenced in a study of blood T cell repertoires in COVID-19. Profiling relied on immunoSEQ multiplex PCR, and the TCRdb table lists in-frame clones only, not all of them. The data contain roughly 250,000 clones, 70% to 90% of them seen just once; the ten biggest clones take up approximately 0.89%. Sequenced sample: peripheral blood. The receptors shown here come from a man aged 40-49 years with acute or convalescent COVID-19.

The chain joins TRBV12-3 or TRBV12-4 to TRBJ1-2; the D gene is possibly TRBD1 (5 bases). V lost 10 bases, J lost 4 bases, and 16 bases lay in between. CDR3 size: 13 residues. This CDR3 is CATTPQGSYGYTF. The CDR3 nucleotides read TGTGCCACCACCCCTCAGGGCAGCTATGGCTACACCTTC.

V and J are TRBV13 and TRBJ2-6, with D possibly being TRBD2 (6 bases). The V and J ends lost 5 bases and 2 bases respectively, with 10 bases between them. CDR1 and CDR2 from the germline V gene are PRHDT and FYEKMQ (reference sequence). This CDR3 is built from 15 residues. CDR3 bases: TGTGCCAGCAGCCCTAGGAGGGCTGGGGCCAACGTCCTGACTTTC. It translates to CASSPRRAGANVLTF.

The rearrangement uses TRBV28 and TRBJ1-5; 9 bases line up with TRBD1. The CDR3 is 15 residues long. V gave up 9 bases and J gave up 5 bases; unmatched junction bases: 11. CDR1 is MDHEN, CDR2 SYDVKM, per germline. The CDR3, as DNA: TGTGCCAGGTACCCGGGACAGGGTGTCGATCAGCCCCAGCATTTT. Translating it yields CARYPGQGVDQPQHF. Variable domain in full (rest from reference TRBV28 and TRBJ1-5): DVKVTQSSRYLVKRTGEKVFLECVQDMDHENMFWYRQDPGLGLRLIYFSYDVKMKEKGDIPEGYSVSREKKERFSLILESASTNQTSMYLCARYPGQGVDQPQHFGDGTRLSIL.